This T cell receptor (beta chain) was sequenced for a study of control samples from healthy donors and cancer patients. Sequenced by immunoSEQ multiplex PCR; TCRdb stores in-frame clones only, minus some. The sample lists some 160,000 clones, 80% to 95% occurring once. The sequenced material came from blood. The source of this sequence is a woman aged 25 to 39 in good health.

The CDR3 reads CASSLAPGLRRDTQYF. The CDR3 coding sequence is TGTGCCAGCAGCTTAGCACCAGGGCTAAGAAGGGATACGCAGTATTTT. This rearrangement joins TRBV7-2 to TRBJ2-3, with a weak D call TRBD1 (5 bases). The V gene lost 0 bases and the J gene lost 6 bases, with 16 bases spanning the gap. The CDR3 contains 16 residues. Germline V gene sequence: CDR1 SGHTA, CDR2 FQGNSA.